One sample yielded the 16 T cell receptor beta chains listed below, sequenced in a study of control samples from healthy donors and cancer patients. Profiling relied on immunoSEQ multiplex PCR, and the TCRdb table lists in-frame clones only, not all of them. The sample yields about 54,000 clones, almost 96% seen once. Sequencing used blood. These receptors were taken from a woman aged 25 to 45 in good health.

The DNA for the CDR3 is TGTGCCAGCAGGCCGGCAGGGGGTAGTTCCTACGAGCAGTACTTC. Translation gives CASRPAGGSSYEQYF. V is TRBV6-5 and J is TRBJ2-7; 7 nucleotides agree with TRBD1. J lost 1 base, V lost 6 bases, and 9 bases had no gene match. This CDR3 comprises 15 residues. Germline V gives CDR1 MNHEY, CDR2 SVGAGI.

The chain carries TRBV19 and TRBJ1-3; the D is unclear. Germline loops: CDR1 LNHDA, CDR2 SQIVND (reference sequence). The CDR3 length is 12 residues. Trimming removed 7 bases from V and 2 bases from J, with 6 bases in between. As DNA, the CDR3 is TGTGCCAGTACCGAACCTGGAAACACCATATATTTT. It is translated as CASTEPGNTIYF. Using reference TRBV19 and TRBJ1-3 for the parts outside the CDR3, the full variable domain is DGGITQSPKYLFRKEGQNVTLSCEQNLNHDAMYWYRQDPGQGLRLIYYSQIVNDFQKGDIAEGYSVSREKKESFPLTVTSAQKNPTAFYLCASTEPGNTIYFGEGSWLTVV.

The CDR3 reads CASSIYRGNQPQHF. CDR3 sequence (DNA): TGTGCCAGTAGTATTTACAGGGGGAATCAGCCCCAGCATTTT. The gene calls are TRBV19 and TRBJ1-5, with 8 nucleotides matching TRBD1. The CDR3 has 14 residues. Trimming cost V 3 bases and J 4 bases; bases outside gene matches: 2. Germline CDR1 LNHDA, CDR2 SQIVND (reference sequence).

This chain uses TRBV9 with TRBJ1-2; 8 bases agree with TRBD1. The germline V gene has CDR1 SGDLS and CDR2 YYNGEE. V lost 3 bases and J lost 5; bases outside the gene matches: 9. The CDR3 covers 15 residues. The CDR3 loop is CASSAELQGEYGYTF. In DNA, the CDR3 is TGTGCCAGCAGCGCAGAGCTACAGGGGGAATATGGCTACACCTTC.

The gene calls are TRBV15 and TRBJ1-5; a possible D gene is TRBD1 (5 bases). V was clipped by 1 base and J by 1 base, with 11 bases between them. CDR1 is LNHNV, CDR2 YYDKDF, per germline (reference sequence). This CDR3 region has 16 residues. CDR3 sequence reads: CATSRAGRESNQPQHF. In DNA form, the CDR3 reads TGTGCCACCAGCAGAGCGGGCAGGGAGAGCAATCAGCCCCAGCATTTT.

The chain employs TRBV28 and TRBJ1-1, with 11 bases that match TRBD1. This CDR3 region has 15 residues. Germline assignment: CDR1 MDHEN and CDR2 SYDVKM. Unmatched junction bases numbered 4, after V lost 3 bases and J lost 4 bases. CDR3 DNA: TGTGCCAGCAGTTTGTTTGGGACAGGGGGCACTGAAGCTTTCTTT. This translates into CASSLFGTGGTEAFF. The entire variable domain, with the rest obtained from reference TRBV28 and TRBJ1-1, is as follows: DVKVTQSSRYLVKRTGEKVFLECVQDMDHENMFWYRQDPGLGLRLIYFSYDVKMKEKGDIPEGYSVSREKKERFSLILESASTNQTSMYLCASSLFGTGGTEAFFGQGTRLTVV.

The rearrangement uses TRBV7-6 and TRBJ2-5; TRBD2 matches at 15 bases. Trimming removed 6 bases from V and 5 bases from J; junction bases left unmatched: 7. Germline CDR1 SGHVS, CDR2 FNYEAQ. The length of the CDR3 is 16 residues. CDR3 sequence: CASRLDGTSGRETQYF. In nucleotides, the CDR3 is TGTGCCAGCAGGCTAGATGGGACTAGCGGGAGGGAGACCCAGTACTTC.

This chain links TRBV6-5 with TRBJ2-1, with TRBD1 matching over 10 bases. The germline V gene encodes CDR1 MNHEY and CDR2 SVGAGI. The CDR3 has 15 residues. V dropped 6 bases and J dropped 8; count of bases not matched to a gene: 10. The CDR3 region is CASSRPGTGVDEQFF. The DNA for the CDR3 is TGTGCCAGCAGCCGTCCCGGGACAGGGGTTGATGAGCAGTTCTTC.

This chain joins TRBV7-2 and TRBJ2-7; 7 bases line up with TRBD2. The V gene's germline CDR1 is SGHTA and CDR2 FQGNSA. This CDR3 has 15 amino acids. V shed 7 bases and J 6 bases; nucleotides not matched to a gene: 15. CDR3 DNA sequence: TGTGCCAGCATGCTTAGTATACGGGGAGGGGTCGAGCAGTACTTC. Its translation: CASMLSIRGGVEQYF.

The V and J genes are TRBV7-2 and TRBJ1-2; 7 nucleotides match TRBD1. J lost 1 base, V lost 5 bases, and 10 bases had no gene match. The CDR3 spans 16 residues. Germline V gene sequence: CDR1 SGHTA, CDR2 FQGNSA. The CDR3 DNA reads as TGTGCCAGCAGCGCCTTTAGGAGGGGGCATAACTATGGCTACACCTTC. Translation gives CASSAFRRGHNYGYTF.

The chain links TRBV19 to TRBJ1-1, with 11 bases lining up with TRBD1. V was pared by 5 bases and J by 4 bases, with 6 bases of the junction left unmatched. This CDR3 is built from 15 residues. Germline values: CDR1 LNHDA, CDR2 SQIVND (reference sequence). The CDR3 DNA sequence: TGTGCCAGTAGTTCGTCCGGGACAGGGGGCACTGAAGCTTTCTTT. Amino acids: CASSSSGTGGTEAFF.

The rearrangement uses TRBV4-2 and TRBJ2-3, with 9 nucleotides matching TRBD2. Germline V gene lookup returns CDR1 LGHNA and CDR2 YNFKEQ. Trimming removed 0 bases from V and 6 bases from J; junction bases left unmatched: 19. CDR3 length: 20 amino acids. The CDR3 spells CASSQEPPTNSGRTTDTQYF. The CDR3 DNA follows: TGTGCCAGCAGCCAAGAGCCCCCCACAAATAGCGGGAGAACGACTGATACGCAGTATTTT.

The gene calls are TRBV15 and TRBJ2-5; D not resolved. CDR3 length equals 14 residues. The germline V gene has CDR1 LNHNV and CDR2 YYDKDF (reference sequence). V shed 0 bases and J shed 5 bases, with 10 bases lying between them. The DNA for the CDR3 is TGTGCCACCAGCAGAGACGGTAGCATCGAGACCCAGTACTTC. This sequence encodes CATSRDGSIETQYF.

The DNA of the CDR3 is TGTGCCAGCAGCCAAGCCAGGGGCTCTGGGGCCAACGTCCTGACTTTC. Translating gives CASSQARGSGANVLTF. J is TRBJ2-6 and V is TRBV14, with D possibly being TRBD1 (6 bases). CDR1 is SGHDN, CDR2 FVKESK, per germline. Trimming stripped 1 base from V and 0 bases from J, with 7 bases between. This CDR3 region has 16 residues.

This chain links TRBV12-3 or TRBV12-4 with TRBJ2-5, with TRBD2 matching over 10 bases. The CDR3 is 13 amino acids. V gave up 6 bases and J gave up 5 bases; unmatched junction bases: 3. CDR3 sequence: CASRGAGGETQYF. The CDR3 nucleotides read TGTGCCAGCAGGGGAGCGGGGGGGGAGACCCAGTACTTC.

The V and J genes are TRBV7-9 and TRBJ1-1; D gene ambiguous. The germline V gene encodes CDR1 SEHNR and CDR2 FQNEAQ (reference sequence). CDR3 length equals 12 residues. V lost 1 base and J lost 6, with 6 bases in between. The CDR3 region has the DNA TGTGCCAGCAGCTTAGTCTCCGCTGAAGCTTTCTTT. It codes for CASSLVSAEAFF.